This T cell receptor beta chain is drawn from a study of T cell changes during pregnancy in multiple sclerosis (dated by TCRdb to about 2019). Describing the broader study: The study examined how the T cell repertoire changed over the course of pregnancy in women with multiple sclerosis.

As concerns this clone: It has no known antigen specificity. No base-level quality is on record; no much larger clone is a single base apart.

Via the germline V gene, CDR1 is SNHLY and CDR2 FYNNEI. CDR3 length: 15 amino acids, cysteine to phenylalanine. Of the read, only the CDR3 DNA is kept; its 45 bases are in frame from base 1. Relative to germline, V is 1 base shorter and J is 1 base shorter, with 8 bases between their ends. The library relied on the immunoSEQ multiplex PCR assay. Not all clones reach the TCRdb copy of this immuneACCESS table, which keeps in-frame sequences only. Checked studies attribute under half of the gap to unresolved V genes and leave the rest unexplained. The sample profile shows more than 35,000 clones; around 92% of them were found once. Over 0.75% of the sample belongs to the ten largest clones.

The origin of this receptor is a female donor with multiple sclerosis, enrolled in a pregnancy study. The sample was CD4+ T cells from peripheral blood mononuclear cells, taken in the third trimester of pregnancy. The sequence joins TRBV2 to TRBJ1-5; a tentative D match to TRBD1 spans 6 bases. DNA sequence: TGTGCCAGCAGTGAAGGAGGACAGAGCAATCAGCCCCAGCATTTT. This yields the protein CASSEGGQSNQPQHF.